These 25 T cell receptor beta chains came from one sample sequenced in a study of identical twins. TCRdb re-called the 5' RACE reads with MiXCR, one entry per CDR3 protein. The sample lists 690,000 or so distinct CDR3 sequences, 8.5% to 9% occurring once. These data were also reused for a study on yellow fever vaccine responses in identical twins.

The sequenced material came from PBMCs. The receptors originated from a woman aged 18-35 years in good health.

This clonotype showed up just a few times. The chain has TRBV12-3 or TRBV12-4 and TRBJ2-7; 12 nucleotides align to TRBD2. V lost 3 bases to trimming and J lost 6 bases; unmatched junction nucleotides: 3. There are 14 residues in the CDR3. Here the CDR3 reads CASSFELAGGEQYF. CDR3 sequence (DNA): TGTGCCAGCAGTTTCGAACTAGCGGGAGGCGAGCAGTACTTC.

This clonotype was seen a few times. The chain joins TRBV6-1 to TRBJ2-4; 10 bases map to TRBD2. Germline-derived CDR1 and CDR2 are MNHNS and SASEGT. This CDR3 is 14 amino acids long. Trimming at V came to 7 bases and at J to 3 bases, leaving 3 bases not matched to a gene. CDR3 in amino acids: CASNLAGDKNIQYF. The CDR3 DNA sequence: TGTGCCAGCAACCTAGCGGGGGACAAAAACATTCAGTACTTC.

This clonotype has only a few counts. This chain links TRBV28 with TRBJ2-4, with D hard to call. CDR3 length: 13 residues. Per the germline V gene, CDR1 is MDHEN and CDR2 is SYDVKM. The V gene lost 3 bases and the J gene lost 7 bases, with 10 bases spanning the gap. The CDR3 nucleotides are TGTGCCAGCAGTTTTCAGTCGCGGAACATTCAGTACTTC. It specifies CASSFQSRNIQYF.

This clonotype appeared a few times. The V gene is TRBV7-2, the J gene TRBJ1-1; D may be TRBD1 (6 bases). Germline CDR1 reads SGHTA; CDR2 reads FQGNSA. The CDR3 is made up of 14 amino acids. V was shortened by 4 bases and J by 2 bases, with 11 bases between the two germline ends. This CDR3 is CASSSWTANTEAFF. CDR3 in DNA: TGTGCCAGCAGCTCCTGGACAGCTAACACTGAAGCTTTCTTT.

CDR3: CASSLSGGRANNEQFF. The CDR3 DNA is TGTGCCAGCAGTTTGAGTGGCGGGAGGGCAAACAATGAGCAGTTCTTC. The rearrangement uses TRBV12-3 or TRBV12-4 and TRBJ2-1; 9 bases agree with TRBD2. The CDR3 sequence is 16 residues long. J gave up 5 bases and V 3 bases, and 8 bases lay outside the gene matches.

This clonotype turned up a few times. This sequence joins TRBV15 and TRBJ2-5; 15 nucleotides align to TRBD2. Germline lookup yields CDR1 LNHNV and CDR2 YYDKDF (reference sequence). Unmatched junction bases numbered 2, after V lost 5 bases and J lost 4 bases. The CDR3 contains 15 residues. This CDR3 is CATSGGLAGGETQYF. CDR3 coding DNA: TGTGCCACCAGCGGGGGACTAGCGGGAGGAGAGACCCAGTACTTC.

This clonotype was counted only a few times. V gene TRBV28 combines with J gene TRBJ2-1; TRBD2 is a possible D gene (6 bases). The CDR3 is 13 residues long. Trimming cost V 3 bases and J 8 bases, with 11 bases left between them. In germline, CDR1 is MDHEN, CDR2 SYDVKM. CDR3 nucleotide sequence: TGTGCCAGCAGTTTTGCGGGGATCCATGAGCAGTTCTTC. This translates into CASSFAGIHEQFF.

The sample holds a few counts of this clonotype. The chain links TRBV30 to TRBJ2-2; no reliable D call. V shed 0 bases and J shed 6 bases, with 2 bases lying between them. This CDR3 region has 11 residues. CDR1 is GTSNPN and CDR2 is SVGIG in the germline V gene (reference sequence). CDR3 region: CAWSVAGELFF. In DNA, the CDR3 is TGTGCCTGGAGTGTCGCCGGGGAGCTGTTTTTT.

This clonotype was seen at least ten times. J is TRBJ2-3 and V is TRBV6-2 or TRBV6-3, with D possibly matching TRBD2 (5 bases). Germline lookup yields CDR1 MNHEY and CDR2 SVGEGT. Trimming shortened V by 8 bases and J by 4 bases, and 22 bases separated the two germline ends. This CDR3 region has 16 residues. The CDR3 DNA follows: TGTGCCAGCGGCTACAACGGGGTGGCTGCCGCAGATACGCAGTATTTT. Its protein is CASGYNGVAAADTQYF.

The chain couples TRBV12-3 or TRBV12-4 to TRBJ1-2; D is undetermined. V lost 4 bases, J lost 6 bases, and 15 bases lay in between. The CDR3 sequence is 14 residues long. CDR3 coding DNA: TGTGCCAGCAGTTCGACACCGGGCGGCGATGGCTACACCTTC. Amino acids: CASSSTPGGDGYTF.

The chain has TRBV5-5 and TRBJ2-3; 7 bases line up with TRBD2. Unmatched junction bases numbered 7, after V lost 0 bases and J lost 0 bases. This CDR3 has 17 residues. Germline CDR1 reads SGHKS; CDR2 reads YYEKEE (reference sequence). CDR3 sequence reads: CASSLGLAAASTDTQYF. The CDR3 nucleotides read TGTGCCAGCAGCTTGGGACTAGCAGCTGCAAGCACAGATACGCAGTATTTT.

The rearrangement links TRBV24-1 to TRBJ2-2; 8 bases fit TRBD1. Trimming at V came to 4 bases and at J to 5 bases, leaving 2 bases not matched to a gene. The CDR3 covers 14 residues. Germline assignment: CDR1 KGHDR and CDR2 SFDVKD. The CDR3 nucleotides read TGTGCCACCAGTGACTACAGGGGGACCGGGGAGCTGTTTTTT. It codes for CATSDYRGTGELFF.

This clonotype was observed at least ten times. This chain uses TRBV12-3 or TRBV12-4 with TRBJ2-3; the D is unclear. The CDR3 sequence is 15 residues long. Trimming shortened V by 4 bases and J by 1 base, and 12 bases separated the two germline ends. CDR3 nucleotide sequence: TGTGCCAGCAGTTCTCTTGACATGCGCACAGATACGCAGTATTTT. It translates to CASSSLDMRTDTQYF.

This clonotype was counted at least ten times. V usage is TRBV29-1 and J usage is TRBJ2-7, with 9 bases fitting TRBD1. Trimming removed 6 bases from V and 5 bases from J; junction bases left unmatched: 5. This CDR3 region has 12 residues. CDR1 and CDR2 from the germline V gene are SQVTM and ANQGSEA. The DNA for the CDR3 is TGCAGCGTCGGGACAGGGTCCCACGAGCAGTACTTC. It encodes CSVGTGSHEQYF.

This clonotype has ten or more counts. The chain joins TRBV12-3 or TRBV12-4 to TRBJ2-1, with TRBD2 matching 10 bases. This CDR3 comprises 15 residues. Germline trimming cut 4 bases from V and 8 bases from J; bases unmatched to any gene: 8. CDR3 loop: CASSSPSGSRYEQFF. CDR3 DNA sequence: TGTGCCAGCAGTTCGCCTAGCGGGAGCAGGTATGAGCAGTTCTTC.

This clonotype turned up a few times. One end of the junction is discordant with germline, which a read error may explain. The rearrangement joins TRBV7-7 to TRBJ2-7; TRBD2 agrees at 12 bases. The CDR3 length is 16 residues. Germline V gives CDR1 SSHAT, CDR2 FNYEAQ (reference sequence). The CDR3 nucleotides read TGTGCTAGCAGCTTAGCTACGACTAGCGGGAGCGGCGAGCAGTACTTC. Its protein is CASSLATTSGSGEQYF. The complete variable domain, with remaining parts taken from reference TRBV7-7 and TRBJ2-7, reads GAGVSQSPRYKVTKRGQDVTLRCDPISSHATLYWYQQALGQGPEFLTYFNYEAQPDKSGLPSDRFSAERPEGSISTLTIQRTEQRDSAMYRCASSLATTSGSGEQYFGPGTRLTVT.

This clonotype was seen ten or more times. The gene calls are TRBV5-5 and TRBJ2-7; D not resolved. The V gene lost 4 bases and the J gene lost 6 bases, with 8 bases spanning the gap. Looked up from germline, CDR1 is SGHKS and CDR2 is YYEKEE (reference sequence). The CDR3 is made up of 11 amino acids. This CDR3 is CASSASLEQYF. As DNA, the CDR3 is TGTGCCAGCAGCGCAAGCCTCGAGCAGTACTTC.

This chain links TRBV12-3 or TRBV12-4 with TRBJ1-5, with a weak D call TRBD1 (6 bases). The germline V and J ends were trimmed by 5 bases and 0 bases, with 17 bases remaining between them. This CDR3 has 17 amino acids. The CDR3: CASSPPSGGASNQPQHF. The CDR3 coding sequence is TGTGCCAGCAGTCCGCCCAGTGGGGGGGCTAGCAATCAGCCCCAGCATTTT.

About this clonotype: This may come from a read error, since a much larger clone is one base off. The chain uses TRBV6-5 and TRBJ2-1; D may be TRBD2 (6 bases). Germline V gene lookup returns CDR1 MNHEY and CDR2 SVGAGI. The CDR3 sequence is 13 residues long. CDR3 region: CTSRVTSFNEQFF. CDR3 DNA sequence: TGTACCAGCAGAGTTACTAGCTTTAATGAGCAGTTCTTC.

Only a few counts were recorded for this clonotype. V usage is TRBV5-1 and J usage is TRBJ1-1, with TRBD1 identical over 11 bases. V shed 7 bases, J shed 4 bases, and the junction held 6 bases outside the gene matches. Germline V gene data show CDR1 as SGHRS and CDR2 as YFSETQ. This CDR3 is built from 14 residues. CDR3 protein: CASFPGTGGTEAFF. CDR3 sequence (DNA): TGCGCCAGCTTCCCCGGGACAGGGGGCACTGAAGCTTTCTTT. The whole variable domain, remainder taken from reference TRBV5-1 and TRBJ1-1, is KAGVTQTPRYLIKTRGQQVTLSCSPISGHRSVSWYQQTPGQGLQFLFEYFSETQRNKGNFPGRFSGRQFSNSRSEMNVSTLELGDSALYLCASFPGTGGTEAFFGQGTRLTVV.

This clonotype was counted ten times or more. This chain connects TRBV5-1 to TRBJ2-7; D not resolved. The V and J ends lost 4 bases and 3 bases respectively, with 5 bases between them. Germline lookup yields CDR1 SGHRS and CDR2 YFSETQ. The CDR3 has 11 residues. In DNA, the CDR3 is TGCGCCAGCAGCAACGACTACGAGCAGTACTTC. Protein: CASSNDYEQYF.

This clonotype showed up many times. V and J are TRBV7-2 and TRBJ1-1; 7 nucleotides agree with TRBD1. V shed 5 bases, J shed 4 bases, and the junction held 7 bases outside the gene matches. Looked up from germline, CDR1 is SGHTA and CDR2 is FQGNSA. The CDR3 loop spans 14 amino acids. The CDR3 sequence: CASSRQGTPTEAFF. For the CDR3, the DNA is TGTGCCAGCAGCCGACAGGGCACGCCCACTGAAGCTTTCTTT. Combining the CDR3 with reference TRBV7-2 and TRBJ1-1 gives the whole variable domain GAGVSQSPSNKVTEKGKDVELRCDPISGHTALYWYRQSLGQGLEFLIYFQGNSAPDKSGLPSDRFSAERTGGSVSTLTIQRTQQEDSAVYLCASSRQGTPTEAFFGQGTRLTVV.

The chain has TRBV30 and TRBJ2-1; 7 bases align to TRBD2. Germline CDR1 is GTSNPN and CDR2 is SVGIG (reference sequence). With V trimmed by 2 bases and J by 7 bases, 8 bases remained unmatched. The CDR3 covers 14 residues. In DNA form, the CDR3 reads TGTGCCTGGAGTCTTGGACTAGGGTGGAATGAGCAGTTCTTC. Protein product: CAWSLGLGWNEQFF.

A few counts support this clonotype. The chain employs TRBV6-2 or TRBV6-3 and TRBJ1-5; D might be TRBD1 (6 bases). In germline, CDR1 is MNHEY, CDR2 SVGEGT. The CDR3 spans 14 residues. With 5 bases removed from V and 3 bases from J, the gap between germline ends came to 11 bases. CDR3 nucleotides: TGTGCCAGCAGTCCGGACAGCAACAATCAGCCCCAGCATTTT. This translates into CASSPDSNNQPQHF.

This clonotype was found many times. V and J are TRBV5-1 and TRBJ2-1, with 11 bases matching TRBD1. The ends lost 3 bases at V and 8 bases at J; junction bases unmatched: 4. CDR3 size: 14 residues. Germline V gene sequence: CDR1 SGHRS, CDR2 YFSETQ. The CDR3 is CASSSGQGAYEQFF. CDR3 nucleotide sequence: TGCGCCAGCAGCTCCGGACAGGGGGCCTATGAGCAGTTCTTC.